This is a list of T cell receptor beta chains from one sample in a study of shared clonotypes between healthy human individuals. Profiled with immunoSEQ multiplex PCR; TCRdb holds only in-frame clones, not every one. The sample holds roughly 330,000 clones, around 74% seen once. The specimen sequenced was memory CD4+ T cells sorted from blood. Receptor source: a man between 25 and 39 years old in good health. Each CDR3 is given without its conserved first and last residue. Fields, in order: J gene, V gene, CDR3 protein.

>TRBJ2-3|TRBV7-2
ASTTVRTDTQY
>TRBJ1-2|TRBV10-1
ASSAGFGYT
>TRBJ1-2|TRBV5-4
ASSLALQGTYGYT
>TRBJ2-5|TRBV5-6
ASSLSGTVLETQY
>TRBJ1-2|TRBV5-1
ASSSDGANYGYT
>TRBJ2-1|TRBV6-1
ASSDPSGSKNEQF
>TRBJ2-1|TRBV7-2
ASSVGLAYGEQF
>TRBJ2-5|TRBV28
ASSSGLAGEQETQY
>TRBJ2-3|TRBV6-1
ASSVFYTQY
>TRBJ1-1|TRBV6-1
ASSATLQGTEAF
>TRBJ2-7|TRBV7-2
ASSLRLGLYEQY
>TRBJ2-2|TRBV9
ASSVGLAGDPGELF
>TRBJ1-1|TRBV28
ASSLSLMNTEAF
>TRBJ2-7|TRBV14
ASSQESWEQY
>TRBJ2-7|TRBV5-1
ASSLAGTGPYEQY
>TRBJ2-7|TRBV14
ASSQVGGAPGEQY
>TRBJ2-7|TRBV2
ASREGGTVSYEQY
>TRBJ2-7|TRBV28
ASSFRPSMAYEQY
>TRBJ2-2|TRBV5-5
ASSFQLAPTGELF
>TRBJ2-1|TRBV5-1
ASSLEVVPGSQF
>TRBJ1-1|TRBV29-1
SVRQPQAEAF
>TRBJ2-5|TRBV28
ASSTRTGEETQY
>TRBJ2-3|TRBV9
ASSTGSSTDTQY
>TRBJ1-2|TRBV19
ASSISGANYGYT
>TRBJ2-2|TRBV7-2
ASSLRTPSGQGIRGELF
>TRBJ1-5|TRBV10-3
AISESGGDQPQH
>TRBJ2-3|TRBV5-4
ASSLPLADTDTQY
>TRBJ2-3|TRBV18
ASSPLTGLTDTQY
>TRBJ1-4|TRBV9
ASSGDVFSEKLF
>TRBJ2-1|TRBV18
ASSPISNEQF
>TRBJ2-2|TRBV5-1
ASSSSGVRTGELF
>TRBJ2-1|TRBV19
ASSITAGPYNEQF
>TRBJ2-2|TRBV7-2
ASSLGWAAGELF
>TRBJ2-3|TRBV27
ASRITSTDTQY
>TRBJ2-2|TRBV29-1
SVGWDRTTGELF
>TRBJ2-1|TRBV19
ASSGSGTWWNEQF
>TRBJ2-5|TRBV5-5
ASSLIPGLAQETQY
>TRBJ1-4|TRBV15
ATSRGNMRANEKLF
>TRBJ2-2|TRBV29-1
SGRTVNTGELF
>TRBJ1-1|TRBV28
ASSTTANTEAF
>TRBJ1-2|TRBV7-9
ASSLRQGEGNYGYT
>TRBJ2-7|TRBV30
AWSRQGGTYEQY
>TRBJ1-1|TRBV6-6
ASSPTGGNTEAF
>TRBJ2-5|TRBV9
ASSRGTSGIQETQY
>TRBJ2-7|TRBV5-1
ASSLELSSYEQY
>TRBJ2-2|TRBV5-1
ASSHQGGELF
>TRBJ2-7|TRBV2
AGRQGAVISYEQY
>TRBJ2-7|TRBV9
ASSVAGTSGYEQY
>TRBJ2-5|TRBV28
ASSQGQLGTQY
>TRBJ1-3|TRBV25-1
ASSDGLHSGNTIY
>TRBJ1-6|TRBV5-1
ASSLGTENSPLH
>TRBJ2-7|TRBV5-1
ASREGLYEQY
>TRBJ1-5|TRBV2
ASSFRQSDQPQH
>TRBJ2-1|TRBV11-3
ASRAGDNEQF
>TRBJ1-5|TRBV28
ASSRPGSPHQPQH
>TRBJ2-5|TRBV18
ASSIRAQETQY